The clone carrying this T cell receptor (beta chain) was found a few times. Antigen: not known. By 5'RACE template switching, TCR cDNA was produced, with a universal primer site and UMIs added in the process. TCRdb re-called the 5' RACE reads through MiXCR, storing one row per CDR3 protein. The table has some 400,000 distinct CDR3 sequences, around 20% seen once. This sample is drawn from a study of T cells after yellow fever vaccination. General study findings and limits: High-abundance clonotypes from the bulk population could contaminate FACS-sorted repertoires.

The sample here was PBMCs, taken before the yellow fever booster vaccination. The clonotype comes from a man younger than 35 who received the YFV17D yellow fever vaccine.

CDR3 protein: CASSLDPLYYEQYV. The CDR3 DNA reads TGTGCCAGCAGCTTAGATCCCTTATACTACGAGCAGTACGTC. This sequence joins TRBV7-2 and TRBJ2-7, with D unclear. Between the trimmed V and J ends, which lost 1 base and 3 bases, there was a span of 10 bases. From germline, CDR1 is SGHTA and CDR2 FQGNSA. The CDR3 length is 14 residues.